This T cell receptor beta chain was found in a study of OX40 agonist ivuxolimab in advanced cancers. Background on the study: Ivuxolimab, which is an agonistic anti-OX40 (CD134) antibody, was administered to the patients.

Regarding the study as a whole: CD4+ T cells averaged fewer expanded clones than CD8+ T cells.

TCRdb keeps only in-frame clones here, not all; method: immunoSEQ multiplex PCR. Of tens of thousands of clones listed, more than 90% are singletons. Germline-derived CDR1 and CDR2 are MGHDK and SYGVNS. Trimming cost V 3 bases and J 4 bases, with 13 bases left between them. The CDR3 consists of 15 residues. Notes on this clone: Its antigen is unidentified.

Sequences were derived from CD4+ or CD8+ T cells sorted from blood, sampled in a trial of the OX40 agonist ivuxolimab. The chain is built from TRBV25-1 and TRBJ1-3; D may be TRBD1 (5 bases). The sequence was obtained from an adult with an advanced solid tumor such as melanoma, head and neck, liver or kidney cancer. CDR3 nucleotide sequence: TGTGCCAGCAGTGAGAGTTCAGGGTTCGGAAACACCATATATTTT. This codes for CASSESSGFGNTIYF.